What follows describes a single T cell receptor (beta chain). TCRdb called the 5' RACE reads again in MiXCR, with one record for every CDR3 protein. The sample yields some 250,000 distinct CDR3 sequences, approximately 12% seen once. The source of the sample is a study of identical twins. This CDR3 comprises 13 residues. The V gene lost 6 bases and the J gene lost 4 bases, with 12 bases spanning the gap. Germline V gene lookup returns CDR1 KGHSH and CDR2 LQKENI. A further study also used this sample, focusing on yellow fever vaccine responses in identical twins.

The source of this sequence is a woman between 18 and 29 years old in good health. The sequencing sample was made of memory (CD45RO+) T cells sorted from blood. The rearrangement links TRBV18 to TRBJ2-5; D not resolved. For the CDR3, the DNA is TGTGCCAGCTCCCCCCTCGGCGGAGAGACCCAGTACTTC. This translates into CASSPLGGETQYF.